What follows are 10 T cell receptor beta chains derived from one specimen sequenced in a study of blood T cells in healthy people across ages (dated by TCRdb to between 2015 and 2016). Receptor libraries were prepared by 5' RACE. The sample was run on an Illumina HiSeq 2500. A second about 7 to 11 cycle PCR used a sample-barcoded 5' primer and a J-beta primer mix. TCRdb trimmed public reads at Q25 via fastp, called clones via MiXCR and kept in-frame beta chains. Records with the same CDR3 protein are collapsed into one entry carrying the most frequent genes and DNA. Across this sample there are over 1,300,000 distinct CDR3 sequences, with approximately 59% seen only once. The top ten constitute about 6.3% of the sample. What was sequenced was blood. The receptors stem from a man aged 18 to 29 in good health.

In its sample, this clonotype was seen a few times. At one of its ends the junction is not consistent with the germline gene, which may arise from a read error. V usage is TRBV3-1 and J usage is TRBJ1-2; D ambiguous. The CDR3 runs 14 residues. Germline V gives CDR1 LGHDT, CDR2 YNNKEL (reference sequence). In nucleotides, the CDR3 is TGCGCCAGCAGCCAAGATTCGCGTAACTATGGCTACACCTTC. It codes for CASSQDSRNYGYTF.

In its sample, this clonotype was seen once. Here the CDR3 DNA reads TGTGCCAGCATCCAGAACACTGGCACAGATACGCAGTATTTT. Amino acid sequence: CASIQNTGTDTQYF. The rearrangement links TRBV7-2 to TRBJ2-3; unclear D gene. Trimming left V 7 bases short and J 1 base short, with 12 bases between. This CDR3 is 14 amino acids long. The V gene's germline CDR1 is SGHTA and CDR2 FQGNSA.

This clonotype came up a few times. The gene calls are TRBV20-1 and TRBJ2-1; 10 positions match TRBD1. This CDR3 comprises 15 residues. CDR1 and CDR2 (germline): DFQATT, SNEGSKA (reference sequence). The J segment lost 9 bases and the V segment lost 5 bases, leaving 13 bases of the junction unmatched. DNA for the CDR3: TGCAGTGCTCCATCGGGGACAGGGGTTTTCAGTGAGCAGTTCTTC. Translating it yields CSAPSGTGVFSEQFF.

This sequence joins TRBV20-1 and TRBJ2-1, with D maybe TRBD1 (6 bases). V was pared by 2 bases and J by 7 bases, with 15 bases between. Germline V gene data show CDR1 as DFQATT and CDR2 as SNEGSKA (reference sequence). The CDR3 consists of 14 residues. The CDR3 nucleotides are TGCAGTGCTAGAAGGGAAATGACAGGAAATGAGCAGTTCTTC. It yields the protein CSARREMTGNEQFF.

This clonotype was seen a single time. In DNA, the CDR3 is TGTGCCAGCAGGCCCGAGTGGGGGCTTTCTGAGACCCAGTACTTC. The encoded protein is CASRPEWGLSETQYF. This chain connects TRBV27 to TRBJ2-5; D may be TRBD1 (6 bases). The CDR3 sequence is 15 residues long. CDR1 and CDR2 from the germline V gene are MNHEY and SMNVEV (reference sequence). Deletions cut 6 bases from V and 5 bases from J, with 19 bases between.

This chain uses TRBV5-1 with TRBJ1-1; D is unclear. This CDR3 spans 13 amino acids. Germline V gene data show CDR1 as SGHRS and CDR2 as YFSETQ. Trimming shortened V by 6 bases and J by 4 bases, and 13 bases separated the two germline ends. This chain's CDR3 is CASNSGGFTEAFF. As DNA, the CDR3 is TGCGCCAGCAACAGTGGAGGGTTCACTGAAGCTTTCTTT.

V usage is TRBV5-1 and J usage is TRBJ2-7, with TRBD1 matching over 9 bases. V gave up 5 bases and J gave up 3 bases; unmatched junction bases: 6. This CDR3 has 14 amino acids. Germline CDR1 and CDR2: SGHRS and YFSETQ. As DNA, the CDR3 is TGCGCCAGCAGGCCCGGGACAGGGATCTACGAGCAGTACTTC. The encoded protein is CASRPGTGIYEQYF.

The V and J genes are TRBV9 and TRBJ2-1; TRBD1 might be the D (7 bases). CDR3 length: 14 residues. V lost 0 bases and J 7 bases, leaving 11 bases between the germline ends. Germline loops: CDR1 SGDLS, CDR2 YYNGEE. CDR3 coding DNA: TGTGCCAGCAGCGTAGTGCAGGGGGGAAATGAGCAGTTCTTC. Translation gives CASSVVQGGNEQFF.

This rearrangement joins TRBV3-1 to TRBJ1-4; a possible D gene is TRBD1 (5 bases). Germline CDR1 reads LGHDT; CDR2 reads YNNKEL (reference sequence). The CDR3 length is 17 residues. V was cut by 0 bases and J by 5 bases, with 16 bases left in between. The CDR3: CASSQDWGDVENEKLFF. The CDR3 DNA is TGTGCCAGCAGCCAAGATTGGGGGGACGTAGAAAATGAAAAACTGTTTTTT.

J is TRBJ2-1 and V is TRBV7-2; D is possibly TRBD2 (6 bases). CDR1 and CDR2 (germline): SGHTA, FQGNSA. This CDR3 is built from 19 residues. V was clipped by 5 bases and J by 6 bases, with 29 bases between them. For the CDR3, the DNA is TGTGCCAGCAGCCTCTTGGTACCCACGGCGGCCGGGCGGGGCAATGAGCAGTTCTTC. This translates into CASSLLVPTAAGRGNEQFF.